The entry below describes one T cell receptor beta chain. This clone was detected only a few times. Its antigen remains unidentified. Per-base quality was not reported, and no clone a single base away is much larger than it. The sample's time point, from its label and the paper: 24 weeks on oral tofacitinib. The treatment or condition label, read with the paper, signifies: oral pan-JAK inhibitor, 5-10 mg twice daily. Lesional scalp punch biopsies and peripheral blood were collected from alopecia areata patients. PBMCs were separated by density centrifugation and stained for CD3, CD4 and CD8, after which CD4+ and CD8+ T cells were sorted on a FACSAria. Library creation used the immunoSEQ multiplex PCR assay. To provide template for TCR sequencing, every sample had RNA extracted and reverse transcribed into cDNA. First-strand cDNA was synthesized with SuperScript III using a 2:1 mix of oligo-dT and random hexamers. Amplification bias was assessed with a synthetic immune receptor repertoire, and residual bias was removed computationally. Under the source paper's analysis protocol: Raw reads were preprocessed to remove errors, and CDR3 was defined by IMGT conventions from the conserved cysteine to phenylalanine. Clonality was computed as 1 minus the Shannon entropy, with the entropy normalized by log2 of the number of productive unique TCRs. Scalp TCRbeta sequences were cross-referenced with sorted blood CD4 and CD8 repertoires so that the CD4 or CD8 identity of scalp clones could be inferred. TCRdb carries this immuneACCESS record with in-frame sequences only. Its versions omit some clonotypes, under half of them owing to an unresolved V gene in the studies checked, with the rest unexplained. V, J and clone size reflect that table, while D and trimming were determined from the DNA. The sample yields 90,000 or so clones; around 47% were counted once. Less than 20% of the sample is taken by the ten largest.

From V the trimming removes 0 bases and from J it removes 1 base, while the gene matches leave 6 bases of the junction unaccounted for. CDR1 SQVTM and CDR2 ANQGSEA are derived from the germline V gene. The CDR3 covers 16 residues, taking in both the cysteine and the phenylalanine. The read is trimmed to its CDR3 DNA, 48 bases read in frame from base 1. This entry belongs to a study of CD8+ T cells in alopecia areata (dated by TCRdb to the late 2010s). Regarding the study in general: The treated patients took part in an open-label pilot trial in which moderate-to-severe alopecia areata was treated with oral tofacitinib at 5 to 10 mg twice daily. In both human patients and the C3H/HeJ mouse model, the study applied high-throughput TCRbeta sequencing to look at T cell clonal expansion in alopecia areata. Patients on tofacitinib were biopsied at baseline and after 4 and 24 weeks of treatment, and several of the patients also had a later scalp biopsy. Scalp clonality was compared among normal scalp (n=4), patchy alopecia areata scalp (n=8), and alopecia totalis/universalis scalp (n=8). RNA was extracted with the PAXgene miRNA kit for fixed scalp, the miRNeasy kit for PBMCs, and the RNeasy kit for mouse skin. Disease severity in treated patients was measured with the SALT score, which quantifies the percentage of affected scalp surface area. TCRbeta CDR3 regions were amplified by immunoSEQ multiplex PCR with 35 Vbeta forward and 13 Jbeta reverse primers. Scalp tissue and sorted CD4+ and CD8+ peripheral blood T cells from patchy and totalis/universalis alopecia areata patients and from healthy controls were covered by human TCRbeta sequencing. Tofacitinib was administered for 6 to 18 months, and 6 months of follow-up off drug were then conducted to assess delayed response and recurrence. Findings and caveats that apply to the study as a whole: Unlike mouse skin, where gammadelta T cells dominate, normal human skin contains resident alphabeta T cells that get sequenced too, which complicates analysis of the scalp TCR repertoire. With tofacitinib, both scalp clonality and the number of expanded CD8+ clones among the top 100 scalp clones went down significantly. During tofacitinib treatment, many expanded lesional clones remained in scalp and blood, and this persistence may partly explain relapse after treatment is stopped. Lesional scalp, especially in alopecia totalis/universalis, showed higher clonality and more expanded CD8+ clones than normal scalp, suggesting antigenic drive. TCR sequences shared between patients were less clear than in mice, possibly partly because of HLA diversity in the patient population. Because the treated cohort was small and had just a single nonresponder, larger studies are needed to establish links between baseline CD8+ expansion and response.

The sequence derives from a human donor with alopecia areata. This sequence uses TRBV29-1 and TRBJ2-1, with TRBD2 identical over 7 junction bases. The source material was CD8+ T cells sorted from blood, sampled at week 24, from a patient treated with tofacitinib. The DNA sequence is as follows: TGCAGCGTTGAAGACATGACTAGCAGGTCCTACAATGAGCAGTTCTTC. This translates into CSVEDMTSRSYNEQFF.